The 19 T cell receptor beta chains below come from one sample, sequenced in a study of T cell responses to AZD1222 COVID-19 vaccine. Profiled with immunoSEQ multiplex PCR; TCRdb holds only in-frame clones, not every one. This table holds roughly 120,000 clones, 85% to 90% found once. This sample comprised peripheral blood, obtained on day 0 of AZD1222 vaccination. These receptors all come from an adult in good health.

The rearrangement uses TRBV30 and TRBJ2-5, with TRBD1 matching over 10 bases. The CDR3 loop spans 15 amino acids. Losses at the gene ends were 1 base for V and 7 bases for J; bases not matched to a gene: 9. CDR1 and CDR2 from the germline V gene are GTSNPN and SVGIG (reference sequence). The CDR3 bases are TGTGCCTGGAGTGGGACAGGGGGGGCATTCGGGACCCAGTACTTC. Translation: CAWSGTGGAFGTQYF.

This chain uses TRBV6-2 or TRBV6-3 with TRBJ2-1; D is unresolved. Trimming shortened V by 6 bases and J by 6 bases, and 12 bases separated the two germline ends. The CDR3 totals 13 residues. Germline CDR1 and CDR2: MNHEY and SVGEGT. CDR3 amino acids: CASSPGLSNEQFF. The CDR3 DNA is TGTGCCAGCAGCCCCGGCCTGAGCAATGAGCAGTTCTTC.

This chain joins TRBV7-9 and TRBJ1-4; TRBD1 matches at 7 bases. In germline, CDR1 is SEHNR, CDR2 FQNEAQ (reference sequence). V dropped 1 base and J dropped 4; count of bases not matched to a gene: 3. This CDR3 comprises 15 residues. In DNA, the CDR3 is TGTGCCAGCAGCTTAGGGACAGGCAATAATGAAAAACTGTTTTTT. It encodes CASSLGTGNNEKLFF.

CDR3 nucleotide sequence: TGTGCCAGCAGCGCTCCCTGGGGCCGCGGAACCGGGGAGCTGTTTTTT. Protein product: CASSAPWGRGTGELFF. The gene calls are TRBV9 and TRBJ2-2; TRBD1 is a possible D gene (5 bases). The CDR3 totals 16 residues. CDR1 and CDR2 (germline): SGDLS, YYNGEE. Trimming removed 3 bases from V and 5 bases from J, with 17 bases in between.

The chain joins TRBV10-2 to TRBJ2-7; D is possibly TRBD2 (6 bases). This CDR3 comprises 13 residues. V was trimmed by 4 bases and J by 2 bases, leaving 9 bases between them. The germline V gene has CDR1 WSHSY and CDR2 SAAADI. CDR3 sequence reads: CASSVGGTYEQYF. The CDR3 DNA reads as TGCGCCAGCAGTGTGGGGGGAACCTACGAGCAGTACTTC.

The V call is TRBV27, the J call TRBJ2-7; 10 bases fit TRBD1. CDR1 MNHEY and CDR2 SMNVEV come from the germline V gene (reference sequence). This CDR3 spans 13 amino acids. V shed 7 bases, J shed 2 bases, and the junction held 2 bases outside the gene matches. The CDR3 reads CASKGTGAYEQYF. As DNA, the CDR3 is TGTGCCAGCAAGGGGACAGGGGCCTACGAGCAGTACTTC.

V usage is TRBV2 and J usage is TRBJ1-5; a weak D match, TRBD1 (6 bases). This CDR3 has 13 residues. Per the germline V gene, CDR1 is SNHLY and CDR2 is FYNNEI. V was shortened by 6 bases and J by 6 bases, with 12 bases between the two germline ends. In DNA, the CDR3 is TGTGCCAGCAGGAGGGGGGAGCTTCAGCCCCAGCATTTT. Residues: CASRRGELQPQHF.

The chain is built from TRBV18 and TRBJ2-1; 7 positions match TRBD1. The trim removed 2 bases at V and 5 bases at J, leaving 3 bases unmatched. The CDR3 contains 14 residues. The germline V gene encodes CDR1 KGHSH and CDR2 LQKENI. The CDR3 loop reads CASSPTGTDNEQFF. The CDR3 coding sequence is TGTGCCAGCTCACCAACAGGGACAGACAATGAGCAGTTCTTC.

Remarks on this clone: One end of the junction does not line up with germline, which may come from a read error. The genes are TRBV7-8 and TRBJ1-3; TRBD1 agrees at 7 bases. Germline V gene data show CDR1 as SGHVS and CDR2 as FQNEAQ. This CDR3 has 11 residues. As DNA, the CDR3 is TGTGCCAGCAGCTTAGGACAGGGAAAAGATTTT. The encoded protein is CASSLGQGKDF.

The genes are TRBV3-1 (or the pseudogene TRBV3-2) and TRBJ1-2; possibly TRBD1 for D (5 bases). The CDR3 contains 15 residues. The ends were cut back, 5 bases at V and 0 bases at J, with 13 bases in the middle. Germline V lookup: CDR1 LGHDT, CDR2 YNNKEL (reference sequence). CDR3 sequence reads: CASSAPKGTNYGYTF. CDR3 nucleotide sequence: TGTGCCAGCAGCGCACCGAAGGGGACTAACTATGGCTACACCTTC.

The chain combines TRBV3-1 (or the pseudogene TRBV3-2) with TRBJ1-3, with 12 bases aligning to TRBD1. The CDR3 consists of 17 residues. Looked up from germline, CDR1 is LGHDT and CDR2 is YNNKEL (reference sequence). The V gene end was trimmed by 4 bases and the J gene end by 2 bases; junction bases not matched to a gene: 6. The CDR3 reads CASSPPGQGATGNTIYF. Written as DNA, the CDR3 is TGTGCCAGCAGCCCCCCGGGACAGGGGGCGACTGGAAACACCATATATTTT.

The rearrangement joins TRBV7-2 to TRBJ2-5; D possibly corresponds to TRBD1 (5 bases). The CDR3 is 16 residues long. V was cut by 0 bases and J by 2 bases, with 13 bases left in between. Germline-derived CDR1 and CDR2 are SGHTA and FQGNSA. The CDR3 is CASSLANRQGQETQYF. The CDR3, as DNA: TGTGCCAGCAGCTTAGCCAACCGGCAGGGTCAAGAGACCCAGTACTTC. The complete variable domain, with remaining parts taken from reference TRBV7-2 and TRBJ2-5, reads GAGVSQSPSNKVTEKGKDVELRCDPISGHTALYWYRQSLGQGLEFLIYFQGNSAPDKSGLPSDRFSAERTGGSVSTLTIQRTQQEDSAVYLCASSLANRQGQETQYFGPGTRLLVL.

The chain recombines TRBV19 with TRBJ2-3, with D uncertain. CDR1 LNHDA and CDR2 SQIVND come from the germline V gene (reference sequence). V was pared by 6 bases and J by 3 bases, with 16 bases between. The length of the CDR3 is 15 residues. The CDR3 DNA follows: TGTGCCAGTAGCACACCGCCCTCCGGGACAGATACGCAGTATTTT. This codes for CASSTPPSGTDTQYF.

This chain links TRBV6-5 with TRBJ2-7, with D tentatively TRBD2 (5 bases). This CDR3 region has 14 residues. V was trimmed by 7 bases and J by 2 bases, leaving 15 bases between them. In germline, CDR1 is MNHEY, CDR2 SVGAGI. The CDR3 is CASNQRWSAYEQYF. CDR3 in DNA: TGTGCCAGCAACCAGCGGTGGAGTGCCTACGAGCAGTACTTC.

The CDR3 reads CASRRDPSGYTF. The CDR3 nucleotides read TGTGCCAGCAGGAGGGACCCTTCTGGCTACACCTTC. The chain has TRBV28 and TRBJ1-2, with a possible D match to TRBD1 (5 bases). The CDR3 is 12 amino acids. V gave up 6 bases and J gave up 7 bases, with 12 bases separating them. Per germline, CDR1 MDHEN and CDR2 SYDVKM.

The chain joins TRBV21-1 to TRBJ2-1; the table gives TRBD2 as D, unverified against the DNA. TRBV21-1 is classified as a pseudogene. The CDR3 runs 14 residues. For the CDR3, the DNA is TGTGCCAGCAGCAAATTCCCCTGCTACAATGAGCAGTTCTTC. This encodes CASSKFPCYNEQFF.

The gene calls are TRBV11-3 and TRBJ2-1, with D perhaps matching TRBD1 or TRBD2 (5 bases each). Germline loops: CDR1 SGHNT, CDR2 YENEEA. Trimming stripped 3 bases from V and 6 bases from J, with 15 bases between. This CDR3 is 15 amino acids long. DNA for the CDR3: TGTGCCAGCAGCTTTGGGGGAGTCTCGGTCAATGAGCAGTTCTTC. Translated: CASSFGGVSVNEQFF.

In its sample, this clone is medium-sized. V and J are TRBV3-1 (or the pseudogene TRBV3-2) and TRBJ2-1; 12 nucleotides line up with TRBD2. J lost 3 bases, V lost 0 bases, and 6 bases had no gene match. The germline gives CDR1 LGHDT, CDR2 YNNKEL (reference sequence). This CDR3 is 18 amino acids long. Here the CDR3 reads CASSQDITSGGNYNEQFF. The CDR3 bases are TGTGCCAGCAGCCAAGATATTACTAGCGGGGGGAACTACAATGAGCAGTTCTTC.

This sequence joins TRBV3-1 (or the pseudogene TRBV3-2) and TRBJ2-7; either TRBD1 or TRBD2 may fit D (5 bases each). From germline, CDR1 is LGHDT and CDR2 YNNKEL (reference sequence). The CDR3 extends over 15 amino acids. V lost 0 bases, J lost 2 bases, and 11 bases lay in between. The CDR3 DNA is TGTGCCAGCAGCCAAGATCTGGGGCGGGCCTACGAGCAGTACTTC. It yields the protein CASSQDLGRAYEQYF.